This entry features one T cell receptor beta chain sequence. Its target is not known. Sequencing of TCR beta drew on CD8+ and CD4+ T cells from blood. The CD8+ and CD4+ T cells were isolated magnetically using a negative isolation approach, whereas the TEMRA cells were enriched by FACS. The germline CDR1 and CDR2 sequences are SGHRS and YFSETQ. Trimming cost V 2 bases and J 3 bases, with 8 bases left between them. The CDR3 consists of 13 residues. Reverse transcription of 0.5 to 1 ug RNA was performed with random hexamers. Via MiXCR, TCRdb re-called the immunoSEQ multiplex PCR reads, giving one row per CDR3 protein. The sample has 150,000 to 200,000 distinct CDR3 sequences, approximately 95% seen once; the top ten hold less than 0.2%. The data were obtained in a study of CD8 T cells in Susac syndrome. Study-level results: The study identified about seventeen and five Susac-specific public clones in total CD8+ and CD8+ TEMRA repertoires.

The chain employs TRBV5-1 and TRBJ1-1; D possibly corresponds to TRBD1 (5 bases). Source material: CD8+ T cells from PBMCs. The TCR comes from a human donor with Susac syndrome. The CDR3 DNA sequence: TGCGCCAGCAGCTTCCAGACAGACACTGAAGCTTTCTTT. Translation: CASSFQTDTEAFF.